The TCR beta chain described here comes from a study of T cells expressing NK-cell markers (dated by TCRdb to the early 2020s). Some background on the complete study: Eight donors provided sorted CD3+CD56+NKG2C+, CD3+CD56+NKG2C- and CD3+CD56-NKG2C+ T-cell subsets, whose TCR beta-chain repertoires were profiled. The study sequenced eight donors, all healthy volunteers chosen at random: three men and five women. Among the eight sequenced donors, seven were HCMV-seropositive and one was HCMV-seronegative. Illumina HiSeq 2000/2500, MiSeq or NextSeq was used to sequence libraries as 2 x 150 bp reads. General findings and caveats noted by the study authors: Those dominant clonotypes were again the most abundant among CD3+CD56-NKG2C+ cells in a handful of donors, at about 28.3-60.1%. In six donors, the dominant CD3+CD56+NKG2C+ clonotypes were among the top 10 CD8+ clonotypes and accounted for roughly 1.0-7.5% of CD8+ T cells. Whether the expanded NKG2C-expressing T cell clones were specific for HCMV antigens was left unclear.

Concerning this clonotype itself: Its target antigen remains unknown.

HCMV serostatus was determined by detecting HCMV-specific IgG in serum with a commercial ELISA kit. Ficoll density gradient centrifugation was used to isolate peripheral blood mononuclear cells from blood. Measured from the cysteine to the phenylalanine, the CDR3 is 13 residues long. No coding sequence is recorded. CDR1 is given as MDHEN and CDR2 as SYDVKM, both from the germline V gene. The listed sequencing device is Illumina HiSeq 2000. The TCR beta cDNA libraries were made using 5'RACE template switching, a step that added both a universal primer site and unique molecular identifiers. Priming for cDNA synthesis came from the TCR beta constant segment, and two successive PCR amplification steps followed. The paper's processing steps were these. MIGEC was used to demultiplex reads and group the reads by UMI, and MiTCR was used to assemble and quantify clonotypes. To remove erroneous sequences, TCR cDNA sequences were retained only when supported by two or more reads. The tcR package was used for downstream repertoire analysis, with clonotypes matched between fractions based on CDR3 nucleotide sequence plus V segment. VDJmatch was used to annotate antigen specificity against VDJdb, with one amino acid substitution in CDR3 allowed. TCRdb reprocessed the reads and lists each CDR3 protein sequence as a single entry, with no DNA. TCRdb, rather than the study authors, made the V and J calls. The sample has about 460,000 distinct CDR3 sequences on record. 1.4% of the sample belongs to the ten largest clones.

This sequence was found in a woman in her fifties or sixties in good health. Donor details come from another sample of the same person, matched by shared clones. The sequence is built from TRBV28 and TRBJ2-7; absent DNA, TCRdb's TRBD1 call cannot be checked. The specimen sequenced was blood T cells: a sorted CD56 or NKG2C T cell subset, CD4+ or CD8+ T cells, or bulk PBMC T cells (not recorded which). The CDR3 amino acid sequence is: CASSLGEPREQYF.